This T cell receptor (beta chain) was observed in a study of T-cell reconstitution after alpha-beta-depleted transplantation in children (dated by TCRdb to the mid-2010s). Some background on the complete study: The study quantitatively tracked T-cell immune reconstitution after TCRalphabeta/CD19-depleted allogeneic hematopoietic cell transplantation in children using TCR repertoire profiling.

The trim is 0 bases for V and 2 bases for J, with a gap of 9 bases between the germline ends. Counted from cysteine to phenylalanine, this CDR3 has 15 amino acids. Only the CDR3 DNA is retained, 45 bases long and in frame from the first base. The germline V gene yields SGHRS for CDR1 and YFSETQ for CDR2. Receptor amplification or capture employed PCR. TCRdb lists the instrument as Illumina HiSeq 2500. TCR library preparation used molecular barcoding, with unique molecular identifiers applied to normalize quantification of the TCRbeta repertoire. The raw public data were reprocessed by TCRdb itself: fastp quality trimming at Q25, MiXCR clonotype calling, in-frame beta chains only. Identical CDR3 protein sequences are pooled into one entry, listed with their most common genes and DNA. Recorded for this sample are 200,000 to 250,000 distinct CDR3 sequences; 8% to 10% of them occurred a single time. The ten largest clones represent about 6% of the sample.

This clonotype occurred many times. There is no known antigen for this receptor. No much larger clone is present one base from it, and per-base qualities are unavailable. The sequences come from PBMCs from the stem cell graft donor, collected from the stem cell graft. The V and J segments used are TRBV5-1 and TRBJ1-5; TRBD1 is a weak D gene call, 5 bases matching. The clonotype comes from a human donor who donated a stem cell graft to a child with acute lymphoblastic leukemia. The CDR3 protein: CASSLVPGGNQPQHF. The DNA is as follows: TGCGCCAGCAGCTTGGTGCCGGGGGGCAATCAGCCCCAGCATTTT.